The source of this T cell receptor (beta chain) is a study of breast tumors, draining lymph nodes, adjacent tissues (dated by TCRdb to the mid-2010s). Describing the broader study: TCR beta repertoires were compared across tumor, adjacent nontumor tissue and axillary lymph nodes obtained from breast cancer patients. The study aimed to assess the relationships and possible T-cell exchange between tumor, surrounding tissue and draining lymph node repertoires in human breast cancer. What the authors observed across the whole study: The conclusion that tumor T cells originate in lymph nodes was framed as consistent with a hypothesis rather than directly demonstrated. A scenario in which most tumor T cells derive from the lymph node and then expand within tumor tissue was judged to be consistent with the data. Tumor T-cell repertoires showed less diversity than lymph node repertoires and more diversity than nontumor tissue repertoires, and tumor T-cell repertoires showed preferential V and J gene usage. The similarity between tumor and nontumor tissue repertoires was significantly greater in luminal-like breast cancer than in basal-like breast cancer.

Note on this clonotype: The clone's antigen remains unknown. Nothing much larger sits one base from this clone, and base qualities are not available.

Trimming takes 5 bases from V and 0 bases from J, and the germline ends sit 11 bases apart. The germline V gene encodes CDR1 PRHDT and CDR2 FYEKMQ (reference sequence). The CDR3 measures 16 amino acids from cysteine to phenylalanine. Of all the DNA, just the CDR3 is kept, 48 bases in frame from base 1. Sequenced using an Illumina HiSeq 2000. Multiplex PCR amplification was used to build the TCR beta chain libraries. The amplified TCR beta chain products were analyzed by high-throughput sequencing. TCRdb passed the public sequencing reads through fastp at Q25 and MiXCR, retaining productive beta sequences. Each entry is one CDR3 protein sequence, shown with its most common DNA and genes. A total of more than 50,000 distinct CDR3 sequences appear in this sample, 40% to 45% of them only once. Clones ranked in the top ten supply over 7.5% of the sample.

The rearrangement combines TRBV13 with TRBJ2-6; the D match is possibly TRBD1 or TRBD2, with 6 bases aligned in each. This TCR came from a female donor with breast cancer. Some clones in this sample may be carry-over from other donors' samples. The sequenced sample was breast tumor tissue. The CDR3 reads CASSEEGGSGANVLTF. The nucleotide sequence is TGTGCCAGCAGCGAAGAGGGGGGCTCTGGGGCCAACGTCCTGACTTTC.